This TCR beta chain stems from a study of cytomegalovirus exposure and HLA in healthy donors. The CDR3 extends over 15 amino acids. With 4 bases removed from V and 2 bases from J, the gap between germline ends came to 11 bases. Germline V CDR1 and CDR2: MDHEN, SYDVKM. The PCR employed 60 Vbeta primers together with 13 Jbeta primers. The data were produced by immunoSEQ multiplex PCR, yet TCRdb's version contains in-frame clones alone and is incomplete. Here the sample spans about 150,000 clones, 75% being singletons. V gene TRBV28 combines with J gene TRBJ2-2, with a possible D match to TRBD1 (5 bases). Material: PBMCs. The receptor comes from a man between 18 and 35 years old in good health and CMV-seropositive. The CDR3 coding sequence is TGTGCCAGCAGTTCCCAGACAGCTAACACCGGGGAGCTGTTTTTT. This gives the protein CASSSQTANTGELFF. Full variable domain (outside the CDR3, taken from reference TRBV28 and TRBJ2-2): DVKVTQSSRYLVKRTGEKVFLECVQDMDHENMFWYRQDPGLGLRLIYFSYDVKMKEKGDIPEGYSVSREKKERFSLILESASTNQTSMYLCASSSQTANTGELFFGEGSRLTVL.